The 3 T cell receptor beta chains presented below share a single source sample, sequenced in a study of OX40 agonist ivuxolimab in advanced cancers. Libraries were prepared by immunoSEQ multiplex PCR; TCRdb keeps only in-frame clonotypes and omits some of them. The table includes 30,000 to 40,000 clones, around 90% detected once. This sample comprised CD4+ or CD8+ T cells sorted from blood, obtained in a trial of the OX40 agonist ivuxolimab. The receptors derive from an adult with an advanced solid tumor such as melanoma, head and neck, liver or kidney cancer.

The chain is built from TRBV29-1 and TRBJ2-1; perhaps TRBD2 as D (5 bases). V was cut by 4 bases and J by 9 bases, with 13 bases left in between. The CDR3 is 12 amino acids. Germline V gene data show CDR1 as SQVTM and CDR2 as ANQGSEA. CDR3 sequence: CSVARGWGEQFF. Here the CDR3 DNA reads TGCAGCGTTGCCCGGGGTTGGGGTGAGCAGTTCTTC.

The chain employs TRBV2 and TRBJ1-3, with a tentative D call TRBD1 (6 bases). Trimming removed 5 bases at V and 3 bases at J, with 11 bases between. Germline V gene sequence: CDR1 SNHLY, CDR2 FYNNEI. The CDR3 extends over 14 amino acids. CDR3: CASSFGGRGNTIYF. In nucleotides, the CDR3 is TGTGCCAGCAGTTTTGGGGGCCGTGGAAACACCATATATTTT.

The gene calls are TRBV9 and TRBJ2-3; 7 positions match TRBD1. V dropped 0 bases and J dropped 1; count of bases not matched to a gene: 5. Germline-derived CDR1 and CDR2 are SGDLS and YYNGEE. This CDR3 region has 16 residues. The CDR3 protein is CASSVGDRSGTDTQYF. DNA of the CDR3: TGTGCCAGCAGCGTAGGGGACAGATCGGGCACAGATACGCAGTATTTT.